This record looks at one T cell receptor beta chain sequence and its context. The specificity of this receptor is unknown. Per-base quality was not reported, and no clone a single base away is much larger than it. This sample is drawn from a study of blood T cell repertoires in COVID-19 (dated by TCRdb to about 2020). Regarding the research as a whole: Samples from collaborators originated in the United States, Italy and Spain and spanned both the acute and convalescent phases of COVID-19. The prospective study material was composed of cDNA or gDNA derived from T cells, B-cell-depleted T cells, or PBMCs. The dataset comprised deeply sampled blood TCRbeta repertoires from subjects exposed to, actively infected with, or recovered from COVID-19. The repertoires were released in a freely available public database meant as a resource for research on the immune response to SARS-CoV-2. Samples came from the ongoing ImmuneRACE study (first 160 participants) plus 1,254 subjects from 6 global collaborators. Nearly every sample came with metadata listing a de-identified subject ID, COVID-19 status, age in years and sex. Where HLA class I and class II types were available, the types were taken from metadata supplied by the sample provider, not from assay-based typing.

Looking up the germline V gene yields CDR1 SGHDT and CDR2 YYEEEE. Trimming takes 0 bases from V and 5 bases from J, and the germline ends sit 11 bases apart. The CDR3, cysteine through phenylalanine, is 14 amino acids long. CDR3 DNA only is kept here, 42 bases in frame from base 1. TCRbeta CDR3 regions were amplified from genomic DNA using the immunoSEQ Assay, a bias-controlled multiplex PCR. As for the authors' bioinformatics: The number of nucleated cells in each sample was estimated by amplification of reference gene primers within the assay. To quantify the absolute abundance of each unique TCRbeta CDR3 rearrangement, sequence reads were collapsed and filtered. For each sample, productive Simpson clonality was calculated by taking the square root of Simpson's diversity index across productive rearrangements. TCRdb retrieved this table from immuneACCESS and kept in-frame rearrangements only. Not all clones are present; in checked studies, unresolved V genes account for under half, and no reason is known for the remainder. V, J and clone size derive from that table, while D and trimming were established from the DNA sequence. This sample lists around 230,000 clones; roughly 88% were detected once. The top ten clonotypes cover over 3% of the sample.

Broad study findings and their caveats: Clinical and demographic metadata were provided uncurated, with the amount varying by source and participant.

Participants in the prospective study were enrolled through a virtual design, were aged roughly 18 to 100 years, and lived in approximately 25 United States geographic areas. In the prospective study, cohorts were assigned on the basis of participant-reported clinical history obtained from a screening survey and a study questionnaire. Each participant in the prospective study had whole blood, serum and a nasopharyngeal or oropharyngeal swab collected by mobile phlebotomists. Over an approximately 2-month period, participants in the prospective study had the option of providing additional blood draws and questionnaires. Blood samples from the prospective study were shipped frozen or at room temperature prior to DNA extraction.

This receptor was identified in a woman aged 40 to 50 with acute COVID-19. The sequenced sample consisted of PBMCs or T cells enriched from blood (not recorded which). The chain links TRBV5-6 with TRBJ1-1, with the D gene uncertain. The bases read TGTGCCAGCAGCTTGGTGGTCTCACGGACTGAAGCTTTCTTT. It specifies CASSLVVSRTEAFF.